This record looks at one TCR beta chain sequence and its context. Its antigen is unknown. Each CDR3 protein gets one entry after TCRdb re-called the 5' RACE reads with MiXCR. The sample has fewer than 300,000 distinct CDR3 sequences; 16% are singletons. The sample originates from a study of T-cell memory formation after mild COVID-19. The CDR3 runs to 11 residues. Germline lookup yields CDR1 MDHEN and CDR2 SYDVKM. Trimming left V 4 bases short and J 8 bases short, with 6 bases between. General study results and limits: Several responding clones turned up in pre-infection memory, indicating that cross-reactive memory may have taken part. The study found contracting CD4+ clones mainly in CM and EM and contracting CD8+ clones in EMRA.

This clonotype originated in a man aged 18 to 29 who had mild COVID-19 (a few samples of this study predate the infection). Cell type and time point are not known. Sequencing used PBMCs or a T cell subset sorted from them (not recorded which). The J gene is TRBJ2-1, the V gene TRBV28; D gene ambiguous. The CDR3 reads CASSSGDEQFF. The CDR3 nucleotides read TGTGCCAGCAGTTCGGGCGATGAGCAGTTCTTC.